The subject of this entry is one T cell receptor beta chain. What it binds is unknown. These data belong to a study of cytomegalovirus exposure and HLA in healthy donors. As for the study in general: Out of several hundred genotyped donors, less than 85% belonged to the Caucasian-associated ancestry cluster.

Vbeta (60) and Jbeta (13) primers were used in the PCR. Here immunoSEQ multiplex PCR was the method, and the copy in TCRdb shows in-frame clones only, minus some. The sample records some 91,000 clones, around 80% being singletons. General study points: The authors assumed roughly uniform sequencing depth across donors for presence/absence analyses. The majority of TCR sequences were rare, yet some public TCRs appeared in many donors.

The V and J ends lost 2 bases and 6 bases, in that order; junction bases with no gene match: 4. CDR3 length: 14 amino acids. Germline CDR1 reads MNHNY; CDR2 reads SVGAGI (reference sequence). The V and J genes are TRBV6-6 and TRBJ1-5; 7 bases map to TRBD1. Sequenced material: PBMCs. The clonotype originates from a woman between 55 and 75 years old in good health and CMV-seronegative. CDR3 in amino acids: CASSYRGRGQPQHF. The CDR3 coding sequence is TGTGCCAGCAGTTACAGGGGGCGAGGTCAGCCCCAGCATTTT.